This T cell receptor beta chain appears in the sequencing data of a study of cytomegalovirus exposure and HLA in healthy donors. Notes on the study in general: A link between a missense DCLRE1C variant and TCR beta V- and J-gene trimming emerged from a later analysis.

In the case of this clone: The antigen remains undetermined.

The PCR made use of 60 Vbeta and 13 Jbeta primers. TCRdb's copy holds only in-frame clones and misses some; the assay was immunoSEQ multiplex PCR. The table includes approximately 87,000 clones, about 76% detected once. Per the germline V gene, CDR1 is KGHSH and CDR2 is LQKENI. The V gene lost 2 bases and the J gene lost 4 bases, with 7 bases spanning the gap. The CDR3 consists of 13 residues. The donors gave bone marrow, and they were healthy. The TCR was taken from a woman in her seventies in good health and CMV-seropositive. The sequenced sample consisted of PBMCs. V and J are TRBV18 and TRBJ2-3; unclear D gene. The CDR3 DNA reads TGTGCCAGCTCACCAGGAGACGCAGATACGCAGTATTTT. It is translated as CASSPGDADTQYF. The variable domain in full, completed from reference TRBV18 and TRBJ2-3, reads NAGVMQNPRHLVRRRGQEARLRCSPMKGHSHVYWYRQLPEEGLKFMVYLQKENIIDESGMPKERFSAEFPKEGPSILRIQQVVRGDSAAYFCASSPGDADTQYFGPGTRLTVL.